This T cell receptor (beta chain) comes out of a study of early T cells in non-severe SARS-CoV-2 infection. About the research overall: Sequencing of bulk RNA from unsorted whole blood was done, without chain pairing. General study findings and limits: Sequences matched to VDJdb favored anti-spike CD8 responses, while private and CD4 specificities were missed.

Germline values: CDR1 MDHEN, CDR2 SYDVKM. CDR3 length: 12 amino acids. Trimming cost V 5 bases and J 4 bases, with 9 bases left between them. Ten or more counts support this clonotype. What it binds is unknown. Each single cDNA molecule received a unique molecular identifier. TCRdb processed the 5' RACE reads anew with MiXCR; each CDR3 protein has one entry. In the table there are 32,000 or so distinct CDR3 sequences, 5% to 7% of which are singletons. Sequenced: whole blood. The sequence derives from an adult who was a healthcare worker with PCR-confirmed SARS-CoV-2 infection or an uninfected control (not recorded which). The V gene is TRBV28, the J gene TRBJ2-7; D remains ambiguous. The CDR3 spells CASSKTDYEQYF. DNA for the CDR3: TGTGCCAGCAGTAAGACGGATTACGAGCAGTACTTC.